The rows below give T cell receptor beta chains drawn from one sample of a study of CD8 T cells in ankylosing spondylitis. Via MiXCR, TCRdb re-called the 5' RACE reads, giving one row per CDR3 protein. The sample has over 100,000 distinct CDR3 sequences; 11% are singletons. Sequences were obtained from blood, either unsorted or a sorted T cell fraction (not recorded which). The receptor set was obtained from a female donor with ankylosing spondylitis or in good health (not recorded which). Each CDR3 is given with its conserved first and last residue. The D gene is left open where the match is weak. Not every row has a clone size; where given, it reads once, few, many or a size class.

CDR3 DNA	CDR3 protein	clone size	V gene	CDR3 length	D gene	J gene
TGCAGCGCTGTGACTAGCGGGAGCTCCTACGAGCAGTACTTC	CSAVTSGSSYEQYF	many	TRBV29-1	14	TRBD2	TRBJ2-7
TGCAGTGCTAGACCCCACCCCGAGGGGATGGTAGGCCAGTACTTC	CSARPHPEGMVGQYF	many	TRBV20-1	15	NA	TRBJ2-5
TGTGCCAGCAGGGGGAGGGGAGCCTACAATGAGCAGTTCTTC	CASRGRGAYNEQFF	NA	TRBV2	14	TRBD2	TRBJ2-1
TGCAGCGTTGTTATGTACAATGAGCAGTTCTTC	CSVVMYNEQFF	NA	TRBV29-1	11	NA	TRBJ2-1
TGCGCCAGCAGCTTGTTGGCAGCCCTGAGCTCCTACAATGAGCAGTTCTTC	CASSLLAALSSYNEQFF	many	TRBV5-1	17	NA	TRBJ2-1
TGCGCCAGCAGCTGGGGACAGGGACAAACTAAGTCTGGAAACACCATATATTTT	CASSWGQGQTKSGNTIYF	many	TRBV5-1	18	TRBD1	TRBJ1-3
TGTGCCAGCAGTTCCGACAGGCGCCCCTACGAGCAGTACTTC	CASSSDRRPYEQYF	many	TRBV11-2	14	NA	TRBJ2-7
TGCGCCAGCAGCTCGGGACAGGGGGGCTCCTACAATGAGCAGTTCTTC	CASSSGQGGSYNEQFF	many	TRBV5-1	16	TRBD1	TRBJ2-1
TGTGCCAGCAGTAATACCGTTGGCTACACCTTC	CASSNTVGYTF	many	TRBV7-6	11	NA	TRBJ1-2
TGTGCCACCAGCAGGAGGGGGACTTTACTCGGGCAGCCCCAGCATTTT	CATSRRGTLLGQPQHF	many	TRBV15	16	NA	TRBJ1-5
TGCAGTGCCGACACTTACGAGCAGTACTTC	CSADTYEQYF	many	TRBV20-1	10	NA	TRBJ2-7
TGTGCCAGCAGCTTATCTAGCGGGAGCATAGATACGCAGTATTTT	CASSLSSGSIDTQYF	once	TRBV7-2	15	TRBD2	TRBJ2-3
TGTGCCAGCAGCCCAGGGGGACTAGCGAGCGCCGGGGAGCTGTTTTTT	CASSPGGLASAGELFF	NA	TRBV11-3	16	TRBD2	TRBJ2-2
TGTGCCAGCAGCCCTTACAGGGCAACTAGCACAGATACGCAGTATTTT	CASSPYRATSTDTQYF	few	TRBV7-6	16	NA	TRBJ2-3
TGTGCCAGCAGTTTAGGTGGGCGGGGGACTTATACCGGGGAGCTGTTTTTT	CASSLGGRGTYTGELFF	many	TRBV12-3/TRBV12-4	17	TRBD2	TRBJ2-2
TGTGCCAGCAGCTTAGCGGACAGTCGATACGAGCAGTACTTC	CASSLADSRYEQYF	many	TRBV11-1	14	NA	TRBJ2-7
TGCGCCAGCAGCTTGAGCAGCGGGAGGAGGGATGAGCAGTTCTTC	CASSLSSGRRDEQFF	many	TRBV5-1	15	TRBD2	TRBJ2-1
TGTGCCAGCAGTTTAGGGACAGGTTCACCCCTCCACTTT	CASSLGTGSPLHF	many	TRBV12-3/TRBV12-4	13	TRBD1	TRBJ1-6
TGTGCCAGCAGCTTATTGGGACATAGCACAGATACGCAGTATTTT	CASSLLGHSTDTQYF	many	TRBV7-2	15	NA	TRBJ2-3
TGTGCCAGCAGCACGAGGGCCCGGCCCTACGAGCAGTACTTC	CASSTRARPYEQYF	many	TRBV5-4	14	NA	TRBJ2-7
TGTGCCACCAGTGATCCGAACGGGGAGCTGTTTTTT	CATSDPNGELFF	many	TRBV24-1	12	NA	TRBJ2-2